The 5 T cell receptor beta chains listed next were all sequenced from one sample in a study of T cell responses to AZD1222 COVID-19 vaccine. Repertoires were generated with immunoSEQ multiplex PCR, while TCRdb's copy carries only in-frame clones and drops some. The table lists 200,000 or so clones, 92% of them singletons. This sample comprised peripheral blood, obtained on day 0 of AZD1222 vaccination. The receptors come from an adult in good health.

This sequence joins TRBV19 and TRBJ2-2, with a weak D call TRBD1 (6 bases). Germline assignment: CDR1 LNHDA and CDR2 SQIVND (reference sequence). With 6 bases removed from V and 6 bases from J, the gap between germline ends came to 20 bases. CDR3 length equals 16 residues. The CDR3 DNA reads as TGTGCCAGTAGCCCTCAGGGAAGACAGGCCGCCGGGGAGCTGTTTTTT. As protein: CASSPQGRQAAGELFF. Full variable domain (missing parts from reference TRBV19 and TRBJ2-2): DGGITQSPKYLFRKEGQNVTLSCEQNLNHDAMYWYRQDPGQGLRLIYYSQIVNDFQKGDIAEGYSVSREKKESFPLTVTSAQKNPTAFYLCASSPQGRQAAGELFFGEGSRLTVL.

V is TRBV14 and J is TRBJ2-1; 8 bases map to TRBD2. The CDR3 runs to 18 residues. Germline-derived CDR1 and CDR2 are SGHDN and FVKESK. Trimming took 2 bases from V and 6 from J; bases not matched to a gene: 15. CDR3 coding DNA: TGTGCCAGCAGCCAATCCGACCGGGGGGGAGGGCCGCTCAATGAGCAGTTCTTC. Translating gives CASSQSDRGGGPLNEQFF.

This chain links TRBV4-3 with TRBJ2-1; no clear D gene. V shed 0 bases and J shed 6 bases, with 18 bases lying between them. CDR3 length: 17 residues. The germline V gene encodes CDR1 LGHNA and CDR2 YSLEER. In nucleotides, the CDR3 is TGCGCCAGCAGCCAAGATTGGCGGCTGACGTCGGGCAATGAGCAGTTCTTC. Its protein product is CASSQDWRLTSGNEQFF.

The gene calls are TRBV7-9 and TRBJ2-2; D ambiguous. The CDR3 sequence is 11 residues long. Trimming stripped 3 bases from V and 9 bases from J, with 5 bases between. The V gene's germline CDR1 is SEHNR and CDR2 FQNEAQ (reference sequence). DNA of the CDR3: TGTGCCAGCAGCTTCTCCTGGGAGCTGTTTTTT. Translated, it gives CASSFSWELFF.

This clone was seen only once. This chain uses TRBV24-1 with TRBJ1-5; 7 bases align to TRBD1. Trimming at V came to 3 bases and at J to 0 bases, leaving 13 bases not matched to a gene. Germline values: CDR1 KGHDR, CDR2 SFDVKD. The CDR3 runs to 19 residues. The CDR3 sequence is CATSDPGQVGIYSNQPQHF. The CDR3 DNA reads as TGTGCCACCAGTGATCCCGGACAGGTTGGGATCTATAGCAATCAGCCCCAGCATTTT.